These 25 T cell receptor beta chains were sequenced from one sample in a study of human CD8 memory T cell subsets. UMI-labeled 5' RACE was the method by which TCR beta libraries were made. Reprocessing the 5' RACE reads, TCRdb reports a single entry for every CDR3 protein and omits DNA. This sample's clone table lists 7,000 to 9,500 distinct CDR3 sequences. Material: CD8+ T cells from PBMCs. The source is a human donor in good health.

The chain recombines TRBV27 with TRBJ2-2; the D call of TRBD1 rests on TCRdb alone, since no DNA is present to check it. Germline loops: CDR1 MNHEY, CDR2 SMNVEV (reference sequence). The CDR3 extends over 15 amino acids. CDR3 sequence: CASSPPGAGFGELFF.

By frequency, this clonotype is medium-sized. This chain joins TRBV27 and TRBJ2-5; lacking DNA, the TRBD2 call made by TCRdb goes unchecked. CDR3 length equals 14 residues. Germline V gene sequence: CDR1 MNHEY, CDR2 SMNVEV (reference sequence). Here the CDR3 reads CASSFGGAPETQYF.

The chain recombines TRBV12-3 or TRBV12-4 with TRBJ1-3. The CDR3 sequence is 15 residues long. This CDR3 is CASTTPRGPGNTIYF.

This chain links TRBV23-1 with TRBJ2-7; checking the TCRdb D call of TRBD2 is not possible without DNA. TRBV23-1 is labeled an ORF, and its function is uncertain. The CDR3 is 11 residues long. CDR3 amino acids: CASSRGLKQYF.

The CDR3 sequence: CASRLAGGSLSYEQYF. This chain uses TRBV28 with TRBJ2-7; the D call of TRBD2 rests on TCRdb alone, since no DNA is present to check it. CDR1 is MDHEN and CDR2 is SYDVKM in the germline V gene. This CDR3 is built from 16 residues.

Frequency places this clonotype as medium-sized. The gene calls are TRBV7-6 and TRBJ1-1. CDR1 is SGHVS, CDR2 FNYEAQ, per germline. There are 13 residues in the CDR3. This CDR3 is CASSSAGGIEAFF.

This clonotype is hyperexpanded by frequency. The chain joins TRBV11-2 to TRBJ2-7; the TRBD2 assignment by TCRdb is unverifiable without DNA. The length of the CDR3 is 15 residues. From germline, CDR1 is SGHAT and CDR2 FQNNGV. The CDR3 loop reads CASSPMGGNSYEQYF. Together with reference TRBV11-2 and TRBJ2-7, the CDR3 gives the full variable domain: EAGVAQSPRYKIIEKRQSVAFWCNPISGHATLYWYQQILGQGPKLLIQFQNNGVVDDSQLPKDRFSAERLKGVDSTLKIQPAKLEDSAVYLCASSPMGGNSYEQYFGPGTRLTVT.

The chain recombines TRBV7-9 with TRBJ2-7; without DNA, the TCRdb call of TRBD1 cannot be checked. Germline V gene lookup returns CDR1 SEHNR and CDR2 FQNEAQ (reference sequence). The length of the CDR3 is 14 residues. The CDR3 here is CASSLTGDLHEQYF.

The chain links TRBV20-1 to TRBJ2-5; TCRdb outputs TRBD2, but without DNA this stays unchecked. Germline CDR1 and CDR2: DFQATT and SNEGSKA (reference sequence). The length of the CDR3 is 14 residues. This CDR3 reads CSAGLLGGGETQYF.

The V gene is TRBV9, the J gene TRBJ1-1; TCRdb reports TRBD1, a call that lacks DNA to check it against. Germline V gene data show CDR1 as SGDLS and CDR2 as YYNGEE. The CDR3 loop spans 17 amino acids. CDR3 sequence: CASSAPTRQGQGTEAFF.

Frequency places this clonotype as medium-sized. V is TRBV12-5 and J is TRBJ2-7; the D call from TCRdb, TRBD2, cannot be confirmed without DNA. This CDR3 comprises 13 residues. The germline V gene has CDR1 LGHNT and CDR2 FRNRAP. The CDR3 loop is CASGLAGIYEQYF.

The V and J genes are TRBV27 and TRBJ2-7; TCRdb's assignment of TRBD2 cannot be checked, as there is no DNA. The CDR3 has 15 amino acids. Germline CDR1 reads MNHEY; CDR2 reads SMNVEV (reference sequence). The CDR3 is CASSPRTSGTYEQYF.

The chain combines TRBV7-9 with TRBJ2-1; without DNA, the TCRdb call of TRBD2 cannot be checked. The CDR3 is made up of 12 amino acids. The germline CDR1 and CDR2 sequences are SEHNR and FQNEAQ (reference sequence). The CDR3: CASSPPSSGQFF.

The chain carries TRBV15 and TRBJ1-4. Germline V lookup: CDR1 LNHNV, CDR2 YYDKDF (reference sequence). There are 13 residues in the CDR3. The CDR3 loop reads CATRALRSEKLFF. Based on the CDR3 plus reference TRBV15 and TRBJ1-4, the full variable domain is DAMVIQNPRYQVTQFGKPVTLSCSQTLNHNVMYWYQQKSSQAPKLLFHYYDKDFNNEADTPDNFQSRRPNTSFCFLDIRSPGLGDTAMYLCATRALRSEKLFFGSGTQLSVL.

This chain joins TRBV19 and TRBJ1-2; the D gene TCRdb calls, TRBD1, cannot be checked with no DNA. This CDR3 is 15 amino acids long. Looked up from germline, CDR1 is LNHDA and CDR2 is SQIVND (reference sequence). This CDR3 is CASSTTGGSNYGYTF.

This chain uses TRBV7-6 with TRBJ2-7; TCRdb's D gene call, TRBD2, goes unchecked for lack of DNA. The CDR3 extends over 14 amino acids. The V gene's germline CDR1 is SGHVS and CDR2 FNYEAQ. CDR3: CASSLSGPLYEQYF.

V and J are TRBV12-3 or TRBV12-4 and TRBJ2-1; as DNA is missing, the TRBD2 call by TCRdb cannot be tested. This CDR3 is built from 13 residues. CDR3: CASSLLVTHEQFF.

This chain joins TRBV5-1 and TRBJ2-3; without DNA, the TCRdb call of TRBD2 cannot be checked. Germline assignment: CDR1 SGHRS and CDR2 YFSETQ. This CDR3 is built from 16 residues. The CDR3 is CASTPLAGGPADTQYF.

The chain's CDR3 is CAISTPGRGTEAFF. The V gene is TRBV10-3, the J gene TRBJ1-1; TCRdb names TRBD1, which stays unverified in the absence of DNA. Germline V gives CDR1 ENHRY, CDR2 SYGVKD. The CDR3 length is 14 residues.

V is TRBV5-1 and J is TRBJ1-2. Germline V lookup: CDR1 SGHRS, CDR2 YFSETQ. This CDR3 spans 11 amino acids. CDR3 region: CASSFGDGYTF. The entire variable domain, with the rest obtained from reference TRBV5-1 and TRBJ1-2, is as follows: KAGVTQTPRYLIKTRGQQVTLSCSPISGHRSVSWYQQTPGQGLQFLFEYFSETQRNKGNFPGRFSGRQFSNSRSEMNVSTLELGDSALYLCASSFGDGYTFGSGTRLTVV.

The chain joins TRBV2 to TRBJ2-3. Germline CDR1 reads SNHLY; CDR2 reads FYNNEI. The CDR3 has 13 residues. The CDR3 spells CASSWTSTDTQYF.

This chain's CDR3 is CSASGLALYNEQFF. The genes are TRBV20-1 and TRBJ2-1; with no DNA, the TCRdb D assignment of TRBD2 cannot be verified. The CDR3 has 14 residues. CDR1 DFQATT and CDR2 SNEGSKA come from the germline V gene (reference sequence).

Measured by frequency, this clonotype is medium-sized. V gene TRBV28 combines with J gene TRBJ1-4; TCRdb's D gene call, TRBD1, goes unchecked for lack of DNA. Germline V gene lookup returns CDR1 MDHEN and CDR2 SYDVKM. The CDR3 spans 15 residues. The CDR3 protein is CASSRIRGTNEKLFF. The whole variable domain, filled in from reference TRBV28 and TRBJ1-4, reads DVKVTQSSRYLVKRTGEKVFLECVQDMDHENMFWYRQDPGLGLRLIYFSYDVKMKEKGDIPEGYSVSREKKERFSLILESASTNQTSMYLCASSRIRGTNEKLFFGSGTQLSVL.

The chain recombines TRBV5-1 with TRBJ2-3; without DNA, the TCRdb call of TRBD2 cannot be checked. The germline CDR1 and CDR2 sequences are SGHRS and YFSETQ. This CDR3 has 15 residues. The CDR3 spells CASSLDLAGGDTQYF.

This clonotype shows up as medium-sized by frequency. J is TRBJ1-2 and V is TRBV29-1; without DNA, the TCRdb call of TRBD1 cannot be checked. From germline, CDR1 is SQVTM and CDR2 ANQGSEA. The CDR3 totals 13 residues. Here the CDR3 reads CSVGNRGAEGYTF.